This T cell receptor (beta chain) was sequenced during a study of a mutant IDH1 vaccine in newly diagnosed glioma. At the level of the study: Earlier care involved radiotherapy, temozolomide, or both, and the majority received both.

Method: immunoSEQ multiplex PCR; TCRdb's copy keeps in-frame clones and lacks some. Of over 30,000 clones listed, 45% to 70% are singletons. Time point described: week 5, during vaccination. Vaccinated patients received 300 ug of mutant IDH1 20-mer peptide per dose, with topical imiquimod. Germline V gene data show CDR1 as LNHDA and CDR2 as SQIVND (reference sequence). The CDR3 spans 13 residues. The ends lost 6 bases at V and 6 bases at J; junction bases unmatched: 7. This clone was found a few times. Its specificity is not known. This material consisted of PBMCs, taken from a glioma patient whose treatment included an IDH1 peptide vaccine. The source of this sequence is a woman aged 18-29 years with glioma. This chain uses TRBV19 with TRBJ1-1; 7 bases agree with TRBD1. This CDR3 is CASRHSTGSEAFF. The CDR3 coding sequence is TGTGCCAGTAGACATTCGACAGGGTCTGAAGCTTTCTTT.